The source of this T cell receptor (beta chain) is a study of blood T cell repertoires in COVID-19. Clones were read by immunoSEQ multiplex PCR, and TCRdb kept only the in-frame ones, dropping some. In the table there are about 110,000 clones, 60% to 85% of which are singletons. J was trimmed by 12 bases and V by 2 bases; bases with no gene match: 6. The germline gives CDR1 MNHEY, CDR2 SMNVEV (reference sequence). This CDR3 region has 14 residues. The sequenced material came from peripheral blood. The sequence was obtained from a man aged 80 or over with COVID-19, enrolled during active disease. This sequence joins TRBV27 and TRBJ2-1, with TRBD2 matching over 11 bases. This chain's CDR3 is CASSLGTSGGGQFF. The DNA for the CDR3 is TGTGCCAGCAGTTTAGGGACTAGCGGAGGGGGGCAGTTCTTC.